This T cell receptor beta chain was sequenced in a study of cytotoxic CD8 clonotypes in ibrutinib-treated CLL. Study overall: In all, about eleven patients were relapsed/refractory, some 14 were treatment-naive and about 18 were IGHV unmutated.

Study results and limitations: Clonality correlated strongly with circulating CD8+ T cells and exceeded age-matched healthy donors at baseline.

Trimming pared 4 bases from V and 11 bases from J, leaving 17 bases between. Germline V CDR1 and CDR2: MNHEY, SMNVEV (reference sequence). This CDR3 has 13 residues. Sequencing was performed with immunoSEQ multiplex PCR; in TCRdb, only in-frame clones are kept and a portion is missing. The repertoire holds about 160,000 clones, with approximately 80% as singletons. This clone appeared once. Its antigen is not identified. This specimen consisted of PBMCs, obtained after 12 months of ibrutinib treatment. The sequence was collected from a human donor with chronic lymphocytic leukemia. J is TRBJ1-1 and V is TRBV27; D is possibly TRBD1 (6 bases). This chain's CDR3 is CASSSPTGNQAFF. Here the CDR3 DNA reads TGTGCCAGCAGTTCACCTACAGGGAATCAGGCTTTCTTT.